One sample yielded the 27 T cell receptor beta chains listed below, sequenced in a study of shared clonotypes between healthy human individuals. Method: immunoSEQ multiplex PCR; TCRdb's copy keeps in-frame clones and lacks some. This sample has approximately 980,000 clones, with approximately 76% found just once. Sequenced input: memory CD4+ T cells sorted from blood. As to subset: CD45RA-negative fraction. These receptors were collected from a man younger than 30 in good health.

This clone was seen at least ten times. The chain couples TRBV6-1 to TRBJ1-5; 9 nucleotides align to TRBD1. The CDR3 has 16 residues. From germline, CDR1 is MNHNS and CDR2 SASEGT. Losses at the gene ends were 2 bases for V and 6 bases for J; bases not matched to a gene: 8. The CDR3: CASSETGQGWRQPQHF. CDR3 nucleotide sequence: TGTGCCAGCAGTGAAACGGGACAGGGTTGGCGTCAGCCCCAGCATTTT.

The rearrangement links TRBV7-9 to TRBJ1-6, with D possibly matching TRBD1 (5 bases). Trimming removed 5 bases at V and 6 bases at J, with 14 bases between. There are 15 residues in the CDR3. Germline V gene sequence: CDR1 SEHNR, CDR2 FQNEAQ (reference sequence). CDR3 coding DNA: TGTGCCAGCAGCCCTTCGGGACGGGGTAATTCACCCCTCCACTTT. Its translation: CASSPSGRGNSPLHF.

The genes are TRBV30 and TRBJ2-5; no clear D gene. V was pared by 1 base and J by 5 bases, with 20 bases between. Germline assignment: CDR1 GTSNPN and CDR2 SVGIG (reference sequence). The CDR3 length is 16 residues. The CDR3 DNA reads TGTGCCTGGAGTGGCGGCGGACCGAGCGCGCGGGAGACCCAGTACTTC. It yields the protein CAWSGGGPSARETQYF.

The CDR3 here is CAISPVYNEQFF. The CDR3 coding sequence is TGTGCCATCAGTCCTGTCTACAATGAGCAGTTCTTC. The genes are TRBV10-3 and TRBJ2-1, with unresolved D. V shed 5 bases and J shed 3 bases, with 5 bases lying between them. This CDR3 spans 12 amino acids. Germline CDR1 ENHRY, CDR2 SYGVKD.

This chain uses TRBV5-1 with TRBJ2-5; 8 bases are shared with TRBD1. V trimming: 2 bases; J trimming: 4 bases; junction bases outside the gene matches: 7. Germline assignment: CDR1 SGHRS and CDR2 YFSETQ. This CDR3 has 15 amino acids. CDR3 sequence reads: CASSLTTGGRETQYF. The CDR3 DNA reads TGCGCCAGCAGCTTAACTACAGGGGGAAGAGAGACCCAGTACTTC.

V is TRBV6-5 and J is TRBJ2-3; the D gene is possibly TRBD2 (6 bases). CDR1 is MNHEY and CDR2 is SVGAGI in the germline V gene. The CDR3 is 12 amino acids. V was cut by 6 bases and J by 5 bases, with 9 bases left in between. CDR3 protein: CASSPGVDTQYF. CDR3 bases: TGTGCCAGCAGCCCGGGGGTAGATACGCAGTATTTT.

Regarding this clone: Distinct nucleotide sequences in the sample also encode this CDR3. The rearrangement uses TRBV7-6 and TRBJ1-1; the D gene is possibly TRBD1 (5 bases). The CDR3 consists of 14 residues. With 4 bases removed from V and 4 bases from J, the gap between germline ends came to 13 bases. CDR1 is SGHVS, CDR2 FNYEAQ, per germline. The chain's CDR3 is CASSSAGTGTEAFF. CDR3 nucleotide sequence: TGTGCCAGCAGCTCCGCTGGGACGGGCACTGAAGCTTTCTTT.

The chain joins TRBV4-2 to TRBJ2-1; possibly TRBD2 for D (5 bases). Trimming took off 6 bases at V and 4 bases at J, with 10 bases between the two ends. Germline CDR1 and CDR2: LGHNA and YNFKEQ. CDR3 size: 13 residues. CDR3 nucleotide sequence: TGTGCCAGCAGGCGGGCAGTTTACAATGAGCAGTTCTTC. Translated: CASRRAVYNEQFF.

V and J are TRBV20-1 and TRBJ1-2; possibly TRBD1 for D (6 bases). CDR1 is DFQATT and CDR2 is SNEGSKA in the germline V gene (reference sequence). V was clipped by 5 bases and J by 8 bases, with 12 bases between them. This CDR3 has 11 amino acids. The CDR3 DNA reads TGCAGTGCTGGAACAGGGAAGGGCTACACCTTC. This codes for CSAGTGKGYTF.

The V call is TRBV5-1, the J call TRBJ2-3; no firm D call. The V end was cut by 0 bases, the J end by 0 bases, with 5 bases between. Germline CDR1 reads SGHRS; CDR2 reads YFSETQ. CDR3 length: 14 amino acids. CDR3 sequence: CASSLDLSTDTQYF. The CDR3 region has the DNA TGCGCCAGCAGCTTGGACCTCAGCACAGATACGCAGTATTTT.

This chain links TRBV30 with TRBJ2-7; D gene ambiguous. Germline values: CDR1 GTSNPN, CDR2 SVGIG (reference sequence). There are 14 residues in the CDR3. Trimming took 0 bases from V and 7 from J, leaving 16 bases between them. CDR3 protein: CAWSVRRISGEQYF. The CDR3 nucleotides are TGTGCCTGGAGTGTACGTCGGATTTCCGGAGAGCAGTACTTC.

The chain employs TRBV10-2 and TRBJ2-7, with D tentatively TRBD2 (5 bases). Trimming removed 6 bases from V and 4 bases from J, with 13 bases in between. The CDR3 totals 13 residues. Germline assignment: CDR1 WSHSY and CDR2 SAAADI. In nucleotides, the CDR3 is TGCGCCAGCAGGGACGGAGGTTTATACGAGCAGTACTTC. Translating it yields CASRDGGLYEQYF.

This chain uses TRBV6-5 with TRBJ1-2; D might be TRBD1 (5 bases). The CDR3 length is 13 residues. The V gene's germline CDR1 is MNHEY and CDR2 SVGAGI. V gave up 2 bases and J gave up 8 bases, with 12 bases separating them. This CDR3 reads CASSYRPPGGYTF. CDR3 DNA: TGTGCCAGCAGTTACCGGCCCCCAGGGGGCTACACCTTC.

The chain has TRBV7-2 and TRBJ1-2; 8 nucleotides agree with TRBD1. The CDR3 length is 14 residues. Germline lookup yields CDR1 SGHTA and CDR2 FQGNSA. Trimming at V came to 5 bases and at J to 8 bases, leaving 10 bases not matched to a gene. The CDR3 is CASSKGQGARGYTF. CDR3 DNA: TGTGCCAGCAGCAAGGGGCAGGGGGCGCGGGGCTACACCTTC.

This rearrangement joins TRBV5-4 to TRBJ2-4; the D gene is possibly TRBD1 (6 bases). The CDR3 sequence is 14 residues long. V was trimmed by 6 bases and J by 1 base, leaving 11 bases between them. Germline V lookup: CDR1 SGHNT, CDR2 YYREEE (reference sequence). DNA of the CDR3: TGTGCCAGCACCCTCGACAGGGCCAAAAACATTCAGTACTTC. Protein product: CASTLDRAKNIQYF.

This clone was observed many times. This chain uses TRBV16 with TRBJ1-2, with 8 bases lining up with TRBD1. The CDR3 runs 14 residues. Germline CDR1 and CDR2: KGHSY and FQNENV. The ends lost 0 bases at V and 7 bases at J; junction bases unmatched: 4. The CDR3 here is CASSQSAGGGGYTF. The CDR3 bases are TGTGCCAGCAGCCAATCCGCAGGGGGCGGTGGCTACACCTTC.

In its sample, this clone was seen once. This chain links TRBV29-1 with TRBJ1-5, with D tentatively TRBD1 (6 bases). This CDR3 has 15 residues. The germline CDR1 and CDR2 sequences are SQVTM and ANQGSEA. V was pared by 7 bases and J by 2 bases, with 18 bases between. The CDR3 spells CSASWGGAGNQPQHF. The CDR3 DNA reads as TGCAGCGCCTCATGGGGGGGGGCAGGCAATCAGCCCCAGCATTTT.

The chain links TRBV19 to TRBJ1-2; a possible D gene is TRBD1 (5 bases). CDR3 length: 16 residues. With 6 bases removed from V and 5 bases from J, the gap between germline ends came to 22 bases. Germline values: CDR1 LNHDA, CDR2 SQIVND (reference sequence). CDR3 coding DNA: TGTGCCAGTAGGACCGGGACCCCCGAGGGGTTATATGGCTACACCTTC. Its translation: CASRTGTPEGLYGYTF. The variable domain in full, completed from reference TRBV19 and TRBJ1-2, reads DGGITQSPKYLFRKEGQNVTLSCEQNLNHDAMYWYRQDPGQGLRLIYYSQIVNDFQKGDIAEGYSVSREKKESFPLTVTSAQKNPTAFYLCASRTGTPEGLYGYTFGSGTRLTVV.

This clone was detected once. CDR3 sequence reads: CASTQGSTGTDTQYF. In DNA form, the CDR3 reads TGTGCCAGCACACAGGGGAGTACGGGCACAGATACGCAGTATTTT. The chain uses TRBV2 and TRBJ2-3, with 7 bases fitting TRBD1. In germline, CDR1 is SNHLY, CDR2 FYNNEI. The CDR3 length is 15 residues. The V segment lost 7 bases and the J segment 1 base; nucleotides outside the gene matches: 8.

This clone has more than one count but fewer than ten. V and J are TRBV10-2 and TRBJ2-2, with D maybe TRBD1 (5 bases). V dropped 6 bases and J dropped 6 bases, with 17 bases sitting between them. Germline lookup yields CDR1 WSHSY and CDR2 SAAADI. This CDR3 comprises 15 residues. The CDR3 spells CASRWEGVPAGELFF. The CDR3 DNA reads TGCGCCAGCAGGTGGGAAGGGGTTCCGGCCGGGGAGCTGTTTTTT.

This clone was detected once. The genes are TRBV30 and TRBJ1-2; possible D gene TRBD1, 6 bases. Trimming pared 6 bases from V and 8 bases from J, leaving 13 bases between. Germline V gives CDR1 GTSNPN, CDR2 SVGIG (reference sequence). The length of the CDR3 is 11 residues. CDR3 in DNA: TGTGCCTGTGTGCCGGGGGCGGGCTACACCTTC. Protein: CACVPGAGYTF.

This clone was recorded a few times. The CDR3 region has the DNA TGCAGCGTTAACGCCAGGGGGGGAGAGACCCAGTACTTC. The encoded protein is CSVNARGGETQYF. V and J are TRBV29-1 and TRBJ2-5; TRBD1 or TRBD2 may be the D gene (7 bases each). V lost 5 bases and J 4 bases, leaving 14 bases between the germline ends. This CDR3 is built from 13 residues. The germline CDR1 and CDR2 sequences are SQVTM and ANQGSEA.

V and J are TRBV10-3 and TRBJ1-1; D uncertain. Trimming left V 0 bases short and J 3 bases short, with 5 bases between. CDR3 length equals 13 residues. Germline loops: CDR1 ENHRY, CDR2 SYGVKD. CDR3 DNA: TGTGCCATCAGTGAGTCGCCGGACACTGAAGCTTTCTTT. Residues: CAISESPDTEAFF.

J is TRBJ2-5 and V is TRBV4-2; 9 nucleotides line up with TRBD2. Germline V lookup: CDR1 LGHNA, CDR2 YNFKEQ. Germline trimming cut 1 base from V and 2 bases from J; bases unmatched to any gene: 5. The CDR3 is 16 residues long. This CDR3 reads CASSQARAGGQETQYF. CDR3 bases: TGTGCCAGCAGCCAAGCGCGAGCGGGGGGACAAGAGACCCAGTACTTC.

The V gene is TRBV9, the J gene TRBJ2-1, with D possibly matching TRBD2 (5 bases). The V and J ends lost 0 bases and 8 bases respectively, with 15 bases between them. CDR1 is SGDLS and CDR2 is YYNGEE in the germline V gene. The CDR3 extends over 15 amino acids. CDR3 protein: CASSVEEGRYYEQFF. The CDR3 DNA reads as TGTGCCAGCAGCGTAGAAGAAGGGAGATATTATGAGCAGTTCTTC.

The chain uses TRBV6-6 and TRBJ2-7; TRBD1 matches at 10 bases. Germline CDR1 reads MNHNY; CDR2 reads SVGAGI (reference sequence). After removal of 6 bases from V and 5 bases from J, the junction contained 10 bases not matched to a gene. The CDR3 runs 15 residues. For the CDR3, the DNA is TGTGCCAGCAGCCTCGGGACAGGGGCTCCCCACGAGCAGTACTTC. This encodes CASSLGTGAPHEQYF.

Details on this clone: Other DNA sequences in the same sample also yield this CDR3. This sequence joins TRBV18 and TRBJ1-1; weak D call: TRBD1 (5 bases). This CDR3 region has 13 residues. The germline V gene encodes CDR1 KGHSH and CDR2 LQKENI. V lost 1 base and J lost 5, with 8 bases in between. The CDR3 bases are TGTGCCAGCTCACCACTTGGGGGGACTGAAGCTTTCTTT. Protein product: CASSPLGGTEAFF.